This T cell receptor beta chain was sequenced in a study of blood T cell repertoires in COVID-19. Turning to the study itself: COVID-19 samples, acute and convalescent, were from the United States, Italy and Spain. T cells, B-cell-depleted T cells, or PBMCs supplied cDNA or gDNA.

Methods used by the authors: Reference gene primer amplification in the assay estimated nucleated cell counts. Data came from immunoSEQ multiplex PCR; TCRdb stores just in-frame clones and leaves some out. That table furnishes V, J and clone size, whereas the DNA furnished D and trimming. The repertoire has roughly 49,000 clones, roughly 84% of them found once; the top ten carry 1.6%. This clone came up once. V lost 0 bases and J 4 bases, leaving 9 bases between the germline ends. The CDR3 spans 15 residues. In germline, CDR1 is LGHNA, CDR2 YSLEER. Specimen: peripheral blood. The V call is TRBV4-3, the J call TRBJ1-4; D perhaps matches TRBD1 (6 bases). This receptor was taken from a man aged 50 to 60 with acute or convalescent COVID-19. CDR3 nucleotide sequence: TGCGCCAGCAGCCAAGAGACAGGCGATAATGAAAAACTGTTTTTT. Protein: CASSQETGDNEKLFF.